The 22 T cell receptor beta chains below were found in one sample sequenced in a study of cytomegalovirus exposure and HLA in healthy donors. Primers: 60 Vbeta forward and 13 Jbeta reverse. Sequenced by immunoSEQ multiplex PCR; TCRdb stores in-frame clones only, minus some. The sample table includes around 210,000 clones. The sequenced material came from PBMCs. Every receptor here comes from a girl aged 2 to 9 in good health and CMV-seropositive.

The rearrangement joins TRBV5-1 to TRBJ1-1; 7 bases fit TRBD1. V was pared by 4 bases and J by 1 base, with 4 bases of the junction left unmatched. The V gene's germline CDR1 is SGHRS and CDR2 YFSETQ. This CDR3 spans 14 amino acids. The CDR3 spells CASSRDSPNTEAFF. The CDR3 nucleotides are TGCGCCAGCAGCCGGGACAGCCCGAACACTGAAGCTTTCTTT. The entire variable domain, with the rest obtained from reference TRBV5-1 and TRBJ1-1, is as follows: KAGVTQTPRYLIKTRGQQVTLSCSPISGHRSVSWYQQTPGQGLQFLFEYFSETQRNKGNFPGRFSGRQFSNSRSEMNVSTLELGDSALYLCASSRDSPNTEAFFGQGTRLTVV.

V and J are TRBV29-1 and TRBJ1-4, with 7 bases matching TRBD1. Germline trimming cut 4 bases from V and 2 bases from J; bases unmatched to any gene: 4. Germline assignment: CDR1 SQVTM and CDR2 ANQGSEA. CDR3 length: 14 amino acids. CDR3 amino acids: CSVGGQATNEKLFF. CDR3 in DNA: TGCAGCGTTGGCGGACAGGCCACTAATGAAAAACTGTTTTTT.

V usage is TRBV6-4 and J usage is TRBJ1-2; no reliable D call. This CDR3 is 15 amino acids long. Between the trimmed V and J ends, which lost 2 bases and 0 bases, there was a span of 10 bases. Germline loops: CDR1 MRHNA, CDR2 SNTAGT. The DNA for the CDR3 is TGTGCCAGCAGTGACGGGCAGGTTCCTAACTATGGCTACACCTTC. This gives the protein CASSDGQVPNYGYTF.

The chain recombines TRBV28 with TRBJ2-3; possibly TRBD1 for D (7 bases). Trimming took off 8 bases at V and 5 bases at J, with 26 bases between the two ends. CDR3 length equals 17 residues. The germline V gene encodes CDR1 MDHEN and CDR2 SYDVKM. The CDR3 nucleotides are TGTGCCAGCCTCACCTTCCCGGACAGGCGGGGTGAAGATACGCAGTATTTT. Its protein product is CASLTFPDRRGEDTQYF.

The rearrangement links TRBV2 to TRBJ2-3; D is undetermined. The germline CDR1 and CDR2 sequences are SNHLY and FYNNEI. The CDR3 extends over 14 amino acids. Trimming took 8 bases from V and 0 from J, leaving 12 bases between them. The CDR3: CASERLTSTDTQYF. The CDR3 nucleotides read TGTGCCAGCGAAAGACTGACTAGCACAGATACGCAGTATTTT.

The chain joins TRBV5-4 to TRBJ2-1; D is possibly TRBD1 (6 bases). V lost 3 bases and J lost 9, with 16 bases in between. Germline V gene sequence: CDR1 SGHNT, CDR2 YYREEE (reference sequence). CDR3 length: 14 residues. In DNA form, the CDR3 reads TGTGCCAGCAGCTCCAGGGGATCAATGAGTGAGCAGTTCTTC. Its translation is CASSSRGSMSEQFF.

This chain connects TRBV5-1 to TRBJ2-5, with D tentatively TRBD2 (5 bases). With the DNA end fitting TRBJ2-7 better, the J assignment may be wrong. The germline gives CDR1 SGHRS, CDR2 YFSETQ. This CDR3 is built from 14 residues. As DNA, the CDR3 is TGCGCCAGCAGCTTCGAGGGAGCGAACTACGAGCAGTACTTC. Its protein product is CASSFEGANYEQYF.

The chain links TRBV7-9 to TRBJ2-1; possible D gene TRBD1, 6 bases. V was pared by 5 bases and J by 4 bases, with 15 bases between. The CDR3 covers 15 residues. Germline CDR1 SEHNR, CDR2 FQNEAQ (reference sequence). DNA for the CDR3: TGTGCCAGCAGCCGGGGACAAAGACTTTACAATGAGCAGTTCTTC. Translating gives CASSRGQRLYNEQFF.

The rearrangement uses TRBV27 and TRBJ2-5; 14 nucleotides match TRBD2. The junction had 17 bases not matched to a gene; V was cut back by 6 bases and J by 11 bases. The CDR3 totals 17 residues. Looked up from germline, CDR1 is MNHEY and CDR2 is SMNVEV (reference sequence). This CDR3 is CASSPTSGRALVDEQYF. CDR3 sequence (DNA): TGTGCCAGCAGCCCGACTAGCGGGAGGGCGCTAGTCGATGAGCAGTACTTC.

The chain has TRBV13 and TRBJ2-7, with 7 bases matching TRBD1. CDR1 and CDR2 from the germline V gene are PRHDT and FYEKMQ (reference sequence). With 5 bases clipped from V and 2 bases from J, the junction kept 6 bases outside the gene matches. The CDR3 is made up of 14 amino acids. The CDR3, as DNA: TGTGCCAGCAGCATCGCCGGGACAGCCTACGAGCAGTACTTC. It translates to CASSIAGTAYEQYF.

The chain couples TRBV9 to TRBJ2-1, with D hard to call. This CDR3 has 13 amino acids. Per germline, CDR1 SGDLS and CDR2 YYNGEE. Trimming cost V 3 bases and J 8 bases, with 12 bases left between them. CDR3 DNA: TGTGCCAGCAGCGGGCTGAGGAGTGATGAGCAGTTCTTC. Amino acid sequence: CASSGLRSDEQFF.

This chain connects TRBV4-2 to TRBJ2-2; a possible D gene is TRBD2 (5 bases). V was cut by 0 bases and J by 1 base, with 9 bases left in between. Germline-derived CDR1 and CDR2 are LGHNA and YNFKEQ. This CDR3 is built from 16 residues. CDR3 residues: CASSQDRGLNTGELFF. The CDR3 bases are TGTGCCAGCAGCCAAGATCGGGGTCTGAACACCGGGGAGCTGTTTTTT.

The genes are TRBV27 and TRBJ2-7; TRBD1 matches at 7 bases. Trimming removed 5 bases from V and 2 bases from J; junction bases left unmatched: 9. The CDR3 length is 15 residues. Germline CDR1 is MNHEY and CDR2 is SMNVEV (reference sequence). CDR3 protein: CASSRLGQRPYEQYF. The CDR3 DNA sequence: TGTGCCAGCAGTAGATTGGGACAGCGACCCTACGAGCAGTACTTC.

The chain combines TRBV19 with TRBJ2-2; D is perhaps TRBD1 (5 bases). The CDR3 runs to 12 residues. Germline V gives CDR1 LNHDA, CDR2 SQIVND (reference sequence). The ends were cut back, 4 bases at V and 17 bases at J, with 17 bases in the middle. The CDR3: CASSNVGHGPFF. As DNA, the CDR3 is TGTGCCAGTAGTAATGTGGGGCACGGGCCTTTTTTT.

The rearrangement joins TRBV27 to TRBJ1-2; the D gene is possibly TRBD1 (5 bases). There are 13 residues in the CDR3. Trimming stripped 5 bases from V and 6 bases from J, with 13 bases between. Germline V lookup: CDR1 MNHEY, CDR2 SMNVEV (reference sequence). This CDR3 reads CASSPAEGDGYTF. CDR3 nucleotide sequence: TGTGCCAGCAGTCCCGCTGAAGGGGATGGCTACACCTTC.

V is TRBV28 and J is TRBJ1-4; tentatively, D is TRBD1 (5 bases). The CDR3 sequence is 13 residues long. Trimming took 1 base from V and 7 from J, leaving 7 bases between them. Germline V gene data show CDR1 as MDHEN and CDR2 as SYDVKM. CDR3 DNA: TGTGCCAGCAGTTTATCAGGGTCTGAAAAACTGTTTTTT. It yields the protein CASSLSGSEKLFF.

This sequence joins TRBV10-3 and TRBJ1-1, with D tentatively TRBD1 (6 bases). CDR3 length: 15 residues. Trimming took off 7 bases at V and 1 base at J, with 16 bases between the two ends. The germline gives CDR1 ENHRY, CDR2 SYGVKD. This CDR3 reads CAITTSVDRNTEAFF. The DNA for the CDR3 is TGTGCCATCACCACCTCGGTGGACAGGAACACTGAAGCTTTCTTT.

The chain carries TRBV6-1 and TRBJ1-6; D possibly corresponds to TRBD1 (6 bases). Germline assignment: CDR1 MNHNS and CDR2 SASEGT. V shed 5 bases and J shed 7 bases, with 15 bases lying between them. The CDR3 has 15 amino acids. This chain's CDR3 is CASSSRGGDNSPLHF. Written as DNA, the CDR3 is TGTGCCAGCAGTTCGAGGGGGGGGGACAATTCACCCCTCCACTTT.

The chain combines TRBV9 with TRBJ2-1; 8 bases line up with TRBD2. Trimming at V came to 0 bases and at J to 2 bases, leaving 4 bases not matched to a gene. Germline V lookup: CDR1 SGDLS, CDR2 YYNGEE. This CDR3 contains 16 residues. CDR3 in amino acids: CASSVASGRPYNEQFF. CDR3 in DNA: TGTGCCAGCAGCGTAGCCAGCGGGAGACCCTACAATGAGCAGTTCTTC.

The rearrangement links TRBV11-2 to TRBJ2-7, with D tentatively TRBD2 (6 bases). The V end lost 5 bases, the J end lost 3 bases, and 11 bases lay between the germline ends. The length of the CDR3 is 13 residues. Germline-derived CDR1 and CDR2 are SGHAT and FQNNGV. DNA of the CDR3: TGTGCCAGCAGCCCGGGACTTATCTACGAGCAGTACTTC. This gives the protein CASSPGLIYEQYF.

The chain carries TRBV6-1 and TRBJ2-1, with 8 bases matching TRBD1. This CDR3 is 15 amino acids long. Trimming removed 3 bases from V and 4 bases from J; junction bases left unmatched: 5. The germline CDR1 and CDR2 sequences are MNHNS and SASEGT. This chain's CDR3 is CASSDSRDRYNEQFF. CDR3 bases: TGTGCCAGCAGTGATTCCAGGGACAGGTACAATGAGCAGTTCTTC.

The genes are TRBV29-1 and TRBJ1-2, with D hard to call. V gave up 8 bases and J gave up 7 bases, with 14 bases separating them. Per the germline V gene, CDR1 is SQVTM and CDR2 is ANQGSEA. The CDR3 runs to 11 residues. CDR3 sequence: CSSPSRGGYTF. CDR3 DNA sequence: TGCAGCTCCCCATCCCGGGGTGGCTACACCTTC.